The 11 T cell receptor beta chains given below trace back to one sample, sequenced in a study of patients and donors after allogeneic stem cell transplantation. TCRdb recomputed calls from the RT-PCR reads with MiXCR, one row per CDR3 protein. This table holds under 200,000 distinct CDR3 sequences, 25% to 35% found once. Sequences were obtained from blood, either unsorted or a sorted T cell fraction (not recorded which). These receptors were obtained from a human donor who was either an allogeneic HSCT recipient or a stem cell or donor lymphocyte infusion donor (not recorded which). It is not recorded whose cells these are; they may come from a transplant donor.

The V gene is TRBV24-1, the J gene TRBJ2-5; 10 bases line up with TRBD1. V shed 1 base, J shed 3 bases, and the junction held 7 bases outside the gene matches. The V gene's germline CDR1 is KGHDR and CDR2 SFDVKD. This CDR3 contains 17 residues. This CDR3 is CATSDFRGGQGKETQYF. CDR3 nucleotides: TGTGCCACCAGTGATTTTAGGGGGGGACAGGGGAAAGAGACCCAGTACTTC.

This clonotype showed up just a few times. V usage is TRBV28 and J usage is TRBJ2-7; D gene unclear. V gave up 11 bases and J gave up 6 bases, with 17 bases separating them. Germline V gives CDR1 MDHEN, CDR2 SYDVKM. The CDR3 sequence is 12 residues long. This CDR3 reads CAAKGYLREQYF. The CDR3 DNA sequence: TGTGCCGCGAAAGGGTACCTCCGCGAGCAGTACTTC.

The rearrangement links TRBV18 to TRBJ1-6, with D unresolved. Per germline, CDR1 KGHSH and CDR2 LQKENI. The V and J ends lost 1 base and 8 bases respectively, with 6 bases between them. CDR3 length equals 13 residues. The CDR3 nucleotides read TGTGCCAGCTCACCACTCGGGGATTCACCCCTCCACTTT. Protein: CASSPLGDSPLHF.

V gene TRBV4-3 combines with J gene TRBJ1-6; TRBD1 is a possible D gene (5 bases). Germline V gene lookup returns CDR1 LGHNA and CDR2 YSLEER. V lost 0 bases to trimming and J lost 10 bases, with 16 bases between them. The CDR3 covers 16 residues. The CDR3 sequence: CASSQEEGLGDSPLHF. Written as DNA, the CDR3 is TGCGCCAGCAGCCAAGAAGAAGGATTAGGGGACTCACCCCTCCACTTT.

This clonotype was seen many times. The J gene is TRBJ1-6, the V gene TRBV20-1, with 8 bases lining up with TRBD1. Germline V gene sequence: CDR1 DFQATT, CDR2 SNEGSKA (reference sequence). The CDR3 sequence is 14 residues long. V lost 3 bases and J lost 6; bases outside the gene matches: 4. The CDR3, as DNA: TGCAGTGCTAGGAAGGGACAGGTTAATTCACCCCTCCACTTT. Translation gives CSARKGQVNSPLHF.

This clonotype occurred a few times. One end of the junction varies from germline; a read error may be responsible. The chain recombines TRBV7-7 with TRBJ2-1, with 8 positions matching TRBD1. CDR3 length: 14 residues. CDR1 is SSHAT and CDR2 is FNYEAQ in the germline V gene (reference sequence). CDR3 region: CASSLGRGRNEQFF. CDR3 coding DNA: TGTGCTAGCAGCTTAGGCAGGGGGCGGAATGAGCAGTTCTTC.

The gene calls are TRBV6-6 and TRBJ2-7; 8 bases match TRBD2. The CDR3 runs to 15 residues. Germline V CDR1 and CDR2: MNHNY, SVGAGI (reference sequence). V lost 3 bases, J lost 4 bases, and 8 bases stayed unmatched. The CDR3 region is CASSYEGSGAYEQYF. The CDR3 DNA reads TGTGCCAGCAGTTATGAGGGTAGCGGGGCTTACGAGCAGTACTTC.

A few counts support this clonotype. The chain joins TRBV29-1 to TRBJ2-2; D gene unclear. V was trimmed by 4 bases and J by 5 bases, leaving 8 bases between them. CDR1 and CDR2 from the germline V gene are SQVTM and ANQGSEA. The CDR3 totals 12 residues. The DNA for the CDR3 is TGCAGCGTTGCAAAAGGAACCGGGGAGCTGTTTTTT. Translated, it gives CSVAKGTGELFF.

Here the CDR3 reads CASSLPPEKIGYTF. The CDR3 DNA reads TGTGCCAGCAGTCTTCCTCCGGAGAAAATTGGCTACACCTTC. The V and J genes are TRBV28 and TRBJ1-2; no clear D gene. Germline CDR1 MDHEN, CDR2 SYDVKM. CDR3 length equals 14 residues. Trimming removed 5 bases from V and 7 bases from J, with 17 bases in between.

This clonotype was observed a few times. This chain joins TRBV9 and TRBJ2-1; D call uncertain. In germline, CDR1 is SGDLS, CDR2 YYNGEE. The ends were cut back, 3 bases at V and 3 bases at J, with 13 bases in the middle. The CDR3 is 15 residues long. CDR3 sequence reads: CASSATPSNYNEQFF. The CDR3 DNA follows: TGTGCCAGCAGCGCTACCCCGTCGAACTACAATGAGCAGTTCTTC.

The chain links TRBV5-4 to TRBJ1-1; D ambiguous. Germline V CDR1 and CDR2: SGHNT, YYREEE (reference sequence). CDR3 length: 16 amino acids. The V and J ends lost 1 base and 4 bases respectively, with 17 bases between them. The chain's CDR3 is CASSLNPPRSGTEAFF. The CDR3 bases are TGTGCCAGCAGCTTGAATCCCCCCCGGAGCGGCACTGAAGCTTTCTTT.